In this sample, the clone carrying this T cell receptor beta chain turned up many times. What it recognizes is unknown. The CDR3 has 14 residues. V shed 2 bases and J shed 2 bases, with 10 bases lying between them. CDR1 is MNHEY and CDR2 is SMNVEV in the germline V gene (reference sequence). This sample is part of a study of metastatic and nonmetastatic thyroid tumors. For the study at large: Repertoires from blood and tumor or nodule tissue of malignant and benign thyroid patients were compared. Study-wide points: Across blood and tumor, TCR beta diversity in malignant thyroid tumors was reportedly significantly higher than in benign nodules.

Thyroid surgery was preceded by no treatment in any patient. The authors' processing: Built for papillary thyroid cancer, a distant-metastasis classifier drew on CDR3 differences across clinicopathological groups. With MiXCR, TCRdb called clones anew from the PCR reads. The V and J calls were not made by the authors but by TCRdb's processing. The sample carries just under 45,000 clones, under 4% recorded once. The chain recombines TRBV27 with TRBJ2-7; D is possibly TRBD1 (5 bases). The sample taken for sequencing was blood. The sequence was obtained from a female donor with papillary thyroid cancer or a benign thyroid nodule (not recorded which). Some clones in this sample may be carry-over from other donors' samples. In nucleotides, the CDR3 is TGTGCCAGCAGTTTAACCAGGGCGACCTACGAGCAGTACTTC. This gives the protein CASSLTRATYEQYF.